This T cell receptor (beta chain) came from a study of blood T cell repertoires in COVID-19 (dated by TCRdb to 2018 to 2021). In the study overall: The collaborator samples originated in the United States, Italy and Spain and spanned the acute and convalescent phases of COVID-19. HLA class I and class II types, where available, came from metadata supplied by the sample provider rather than from assay-based typing. The sample metadata nearly always contained a de-identified subject ID, COVID-19 status, age in years and sex. The samples were drawn from two sources: the first 160 participants of the ongoing ImmuneRACE study, and 1,000 to 1,500 subjects contributed by 6 global collaborators. The prospective study material was composed of cDNA or gDNA derived from T cells, B-cell-depleted T cells, or PBMCs. Subjects who had been exposed to COVID-19, were actively infected with it, or had recovered from it provided the deeply sampled blood TCRbeta repertoires that made up the dataset. The repertoires were released in a freely available public database meant as a resource for research on the immune response to SARS-CoV-2. What the work shows at the level of the full study, not this receptor alone: Clinical and demographic metadata were provided uncurated, with the amount varying by source and participant.

The CDR3 covers 15 residues, taking in both the cysteine and the phenylalanine. The DNA shown is the 45-base CDR3, in frame from base 1. Germline trimming: 0 bases from V, 1 base from J; junction bases outside gene matches: 1. The germline V gene gives CDR1 as MNHEY and CDR2 as SVGEGT. TCRbeta CDR3 regions were amplified from genomic DNA using the immunoSEQ Assay, a bias-controlled multiplex PCR. On the authors' methods: The number of nucleated cells in each sample was estimated from the amplification of reference gene primers within the assay. To quantify the absolute abundance of each unique TCRbeta CDR3 rearrangement, sequence reads were collapsed and filtered. For each sample, productive Simpson clonality was calculated as the square root of Simpson's diversity index across productive rearrangements. TCRdb obtained this table from immuneACCESS and retained in-frame rearrangements with V and J assigned. These tables miss some clones; where compared with another copy, unresolved V genes account for less than half of the shortfall, and the remainder is unexplained. That table furnishes V, J and clone size, whereas the DNA furnished D and trimming. The table for this sample lists fewer than 300,000 clones; roughly 86% of them were counted only once. Of the sample, about 0.8% is held by the ten largest clones.

Comment on this clone: The antigen it binds to is not known. No base quality information exists; no much larger clone differs at one position.

The collaborating institutions used their own protocols to collect whole blood in K2EDTA tubes. For TCRbeta analysis, collaborators shipped samples as frozen whole blood, isolated PBMCs, or DNA extracted from either of those sample types. This sequence uses TRBV6-2 or TRBV6-3 and TRBJ2-7; TRBD1 matches 9 bases in the middle. The sample consisted of peripheral blood. This receptor was identified in a woman in her twenties or thirties with acute or convalescent COVID-19. The base sequence is TGTGCCAGCAGTTACTCGGGACAGGGATCCTACGAGCAGTACTTC. This yields the protein CASSYSGQGSYEQYF.